These T cell receptor beta chains were read from a single sample in a study of T cells in Graves' hyperthyroidism and ophthalmopathy. One entry per CDR3 protein results from TCRdb running MiXCR on the multiplex PCR reads. Altogether more than 350,000 distinct CDR3 sequences are present, roughly 15% being singletons, with the ten largest covering roughly a fifth. Material for sequencing was blood. The source is a woman in her fifties or sixties with Graves' ophthalmopathy. Each CDR3 is given with its conserved first and last residue. The size field is filled for only some rows; it gives once, few, many or a size class.

TRBJ2-3 TRBV4-1 many CASSQDLRPDTQYF
TRBJ1-3 TRBV10-2 - CASSERGGESGNTIYF
TRBJ2-3 TRBV6-2/TRBV6-3 many CASSYLAGGPNTDTQYF
TRBJ2-6 TRBV27 many CASSGNWEGANVLTF
TRBJ2-1 TRBV28 many CASSSGTGHDEQFF
TRBJ2-1 TRBV7-9 many CASSTGTGSYNEQFF
TRBJ2-1 TRBV28 many CASSPGLAEVPGGNEQFF
TRBJ2-5 TRBV28 once CASSIRTPNGETQYF
TRBJ2-5 TRBV20-1 many CSASSDPASGRVETQYF
TRBJ1-1 TRBV28 few CASSASRNPNTEAFF
TRBJ2-6 TRBV12-3/TRBV12-4 many CASSRTGTGANVLTF
TRBJ2-7 TRBV6-1 few CASSRGDRVSYEQYF
TRBJ2-7 TRBV7-6 few CASSLEAGAEQYF
TRBJ2-1 TRBV30 many CAWSVIGTGTQEQFF
TRBJ2-2 TRBV3-1 - CASSPTSGGFHTGELFF
TRBJ1-6 TRBV18 - CASSPAGPFVESALPF
TRBJ2-7 TRBV6-5 many CASSYRGQGVTSGYYEQYF
TRBJ2-1 TRBV5-1 many CASSDRVGTYNEQFF
TRBJ2-6 TRBV5-4 - CASSPQGRGANVLTF
TRBJ2-2 TRBV15 - CATSDPRFGGPGGELFF
TRBJ1-2 TRBV25-1 - CASSEYASGNYGYTF
TRBJ2-7 TRBV7-2 many CASSFGTEQYF
TRBJ2-5 TRBV18 many CASSPSLETQYF
TRBJ2-1 TRBV28 many CASRPTGTTDYNEQFF
TRBJ2-2 TRBV7-8 - CASNLWGGKHTGELFF
TRBJ1-5 TRBV6-1 many CASSALLGGNQPQHF
TRBJ2-2 TRBV7-2 many CASIDSGRGTGELFF
TRBJ2-1 TRBV20-1 many CSAGTLIGTGYNEQFF
TRBJ2-7 TRBV6-1 many CASSPGSPVHEQYF
TRBJ1-2 TRBV6-2/TRBV6-3 - CASTEPTYSGYTF
TRBJ2-7 TRBV11-1 many CASSLEPSTYEQYF
TRBJ2-2 TRBV28 - CASSLRDRGAGELFF
TRBJ2-1 TRBV24-1 - CATSEKGLAVGGEQFF
TRBJ2-5 TRBV9 few CASSVDRGPSETQYF
TRBJ2-7 TRBV19 few CASSIGQDYEQYF
TRBJ2-3 TRBV19 few CASSIRGPAGTDTQYF
TRBJ2-7 TRBV20-1 many CSASRISGSLREQYF
TRBJ2-1 TRBV11-2 many CASSLAGNEGYNEQFF
TRBJ2-4 TRBV4-1 - CASSQDRQFGQYF
TRBJ1-2 TRBV24-1 many CATSDLRGYTF
TRBJ2-5 TRBV24-1 many CATSEWTSGLQETQYF
TRBJ1-5 TRBV20-1 many CSAVQATRQPQHF
TRBJ2-3 TRBV20-1 - CSSRLAGGTDTQYF
TRBJ1-2 TRBV29-1 - CSVEGVPAPRDGYTF
TRBJ1-1 TRBV18 many CASSPLGSEAFF
TRBJ2-5 TRBV28 many CAAGGGGKYQETQYF
TRBJ2-5 TRBV28 many CASSKQGRETQYF
TRBJ2-7 TRBV10-3 - CAISSPGRYHEQYF
TRBJ1-3 TRBV10-3 - CAISDVNSGNTIYF
TRBJ1-1 TRBV12-3/TRBV12-4 - CASRLKRSYTEAFF
TRBJ2-3 TRBV19 - CASSLTATGDTQYF
TRBJ1-2 TRBV5-1 many CASSRDSSNYGYTF
TRBJ1-2 TRBV3-1 many CASSRIIRGRYGYTF
TRBJ2-1 TRBV9 many CASSVAGRLAGVDEQFF
TRBJ2-1 TRBV2 many CATRASDYNEQFF